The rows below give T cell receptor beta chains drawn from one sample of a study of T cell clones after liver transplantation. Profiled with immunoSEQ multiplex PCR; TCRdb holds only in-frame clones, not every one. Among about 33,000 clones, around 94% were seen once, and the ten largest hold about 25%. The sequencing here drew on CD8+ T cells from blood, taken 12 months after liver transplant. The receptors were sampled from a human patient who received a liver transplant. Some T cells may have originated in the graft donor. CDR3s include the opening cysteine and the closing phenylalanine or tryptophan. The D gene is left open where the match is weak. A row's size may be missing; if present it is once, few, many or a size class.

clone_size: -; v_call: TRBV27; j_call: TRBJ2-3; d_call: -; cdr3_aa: CASGNSVDTQYF; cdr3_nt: TGTGCCAGCGGGAACTCGGTAGATACGCAGTATTTT
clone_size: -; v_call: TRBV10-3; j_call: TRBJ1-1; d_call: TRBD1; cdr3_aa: CAISNRDRGFPEAFF; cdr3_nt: TGTGCCATCAGCAACCGGGACAGGGGTTTCCCTGAAGCTTTCTTT
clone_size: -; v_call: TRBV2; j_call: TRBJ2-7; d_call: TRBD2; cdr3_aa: CASIGLSSGSHEQYF; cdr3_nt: TGTGCCAGCATAGGACTATCTAGCGGGAGCCACGAGCAGTACTTC
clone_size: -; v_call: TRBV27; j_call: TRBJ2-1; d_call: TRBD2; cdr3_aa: CASSVSGDLSYNEQFF; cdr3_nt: TGTGCCAGCAGTGTTAGCGGGGATCTCTCCTACAATGAGCAGTTCTTC
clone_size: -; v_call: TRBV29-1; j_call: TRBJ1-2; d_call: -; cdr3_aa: CSVPGPAYGYTF; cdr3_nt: TGCAGCGTCCCCGGACCGGCCTATGGCTACACCTTC
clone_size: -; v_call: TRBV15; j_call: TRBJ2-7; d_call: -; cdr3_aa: CATSRAVAAYEQYF; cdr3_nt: TGTGCCACCAGCAGAGCCGTAGCCGCCTACGAGCAGTACTTC
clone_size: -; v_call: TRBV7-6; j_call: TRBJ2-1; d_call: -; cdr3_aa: CASSLESGQPSYNEQFF; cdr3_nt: TGTGCCAGCAGCTTAGAGAGCGGACAGCCGTCCTACAATGAGCAGTTCTTC
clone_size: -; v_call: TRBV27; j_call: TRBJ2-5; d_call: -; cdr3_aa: CASSPPGGRRTQYF; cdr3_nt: TGTGCCAGCAGTCCCCCAGGCGGTAGGCGGACCCAGTACTTC
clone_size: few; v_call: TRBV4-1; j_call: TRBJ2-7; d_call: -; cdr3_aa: CASSQDPYEQYF; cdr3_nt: TGCGCCAGCAGCCAAGATCCGTACGAGCAGTACTTC
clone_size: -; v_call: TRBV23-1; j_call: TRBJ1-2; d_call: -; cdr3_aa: CASSQWESYTF; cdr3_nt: TGCGCCAGCAGTCAATGGGAAAGCTACACCTTC
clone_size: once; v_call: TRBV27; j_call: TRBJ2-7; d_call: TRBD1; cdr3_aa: CASSWTGKEQYF; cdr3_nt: TGTGCCAGCAGTTGGACAGGGAAAGAGCAGTACTTC
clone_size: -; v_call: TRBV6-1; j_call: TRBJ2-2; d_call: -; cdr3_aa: CASSGRFSTGELFF; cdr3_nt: TGTGCCAGCAGTGGGAGGTTCTCCACCGGGGAGCTGTTTTTT
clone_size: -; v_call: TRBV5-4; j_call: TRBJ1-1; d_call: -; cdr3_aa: CASSQDTEAFF; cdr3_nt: TGTGCCAGCAGCCAAGATACTGAAGCTTTCTTT
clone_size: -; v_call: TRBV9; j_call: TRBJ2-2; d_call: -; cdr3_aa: CASNQGLGGGELFF; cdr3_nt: TGTGCCAGCAACCAGGGACTTGGAGGCGGGGAGCTGTTTTTT
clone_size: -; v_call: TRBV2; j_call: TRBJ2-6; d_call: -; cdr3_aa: CASSQGSNGANVLTF; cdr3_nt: TGTGCCAGCAGTCAGGGAAGCAACGGGGCCAACGTCCTGACTTTC
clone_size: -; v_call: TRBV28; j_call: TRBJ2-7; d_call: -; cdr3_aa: CASSFGGSSYEQYF; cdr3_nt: TGTGCCAGCAGTTTTGGGGGGTCAAGCTACGAGCAGTACTTC
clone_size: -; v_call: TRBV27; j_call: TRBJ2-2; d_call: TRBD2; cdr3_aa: CASSLQGSGAGELFF; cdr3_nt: TGTGCCAGCAGTTTACAGGGCAGCGGGGCCGGGGAGCTGTTTTTT
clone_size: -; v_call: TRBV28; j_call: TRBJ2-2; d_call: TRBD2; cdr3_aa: CASSLLAGANTGELFF; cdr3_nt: TGTGCCAGCAGTCTCCTCGCGGGGGCGAACACCGGGGAGCTGTTTTTT
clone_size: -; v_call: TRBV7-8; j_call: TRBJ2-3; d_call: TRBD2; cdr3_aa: CASTDAAGGSTDTQYF; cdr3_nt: TGTGCCAGCACCGACGCAGCGGGAGGCAGCACAGATACGCAGTATTTT
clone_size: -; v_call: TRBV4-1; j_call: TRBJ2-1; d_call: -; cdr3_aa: CASSQEAGPFNEQFF; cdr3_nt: TGCGCCAGCAGCCAAGAAGCGGGTCCTTTCAATGAGCAGTTCTTC
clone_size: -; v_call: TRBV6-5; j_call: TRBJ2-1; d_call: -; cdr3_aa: CASSYGDEQFF; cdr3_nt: TGTGCCAGCAGTTACGGGGACGAGCAGTTCTTC
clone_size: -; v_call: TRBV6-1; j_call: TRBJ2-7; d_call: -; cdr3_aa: CASRTTTYEQYF; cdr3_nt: TGTGCCAGCAGGACCACTACCTACGAGCAGTACTTC
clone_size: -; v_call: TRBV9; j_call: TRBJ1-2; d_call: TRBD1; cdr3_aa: CASSSDRGKTF; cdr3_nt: TGTGCCAGCAGCTCCGACAGGGGAAAGACCTTC
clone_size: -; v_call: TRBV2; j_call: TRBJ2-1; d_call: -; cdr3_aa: CASRYRDGSYNEQFF; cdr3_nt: TGTGCCAGCAGATACCGGGACGGATCCTACAATGAGCAGTTCTTC
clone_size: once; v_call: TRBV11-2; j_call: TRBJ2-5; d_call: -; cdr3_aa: CASSQEEETQYF; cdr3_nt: TGTGCCAGCAGCCAGGAAGAAGAGACCCAGTACTTC
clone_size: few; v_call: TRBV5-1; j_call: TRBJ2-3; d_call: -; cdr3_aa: CASSLVGLRDTQYF; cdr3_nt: TGCGCCAGCAGCTTGGTGGGACTCCGAGATACGCAGTATTTT
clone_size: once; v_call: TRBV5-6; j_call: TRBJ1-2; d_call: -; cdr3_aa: CASSSTAGGYTF; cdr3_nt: TGTGCCAGCAGCTCGACGGCGGGTGGCTACACCTTC
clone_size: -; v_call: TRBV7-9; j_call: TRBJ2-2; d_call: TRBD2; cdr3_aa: CASSLPGTKNTGELFF; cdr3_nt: TGTGCCAGCAGCTTACCCGGGACTAAGAACACCGGGGAGCTGTTTTTT
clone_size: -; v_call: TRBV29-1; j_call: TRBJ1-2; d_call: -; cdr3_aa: CSVEDLSQEGGYTF; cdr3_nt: TGCAGCGTTGAAGATCTTTCACAGGAGGGGGGCTACACCTTC
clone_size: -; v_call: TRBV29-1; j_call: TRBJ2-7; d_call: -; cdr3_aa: CSVEVGSSSSYEQYF; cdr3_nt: TGCAGCGTTGAAGTAGGAAGTAGCAGCTCCTACGAGCAGTACTTC
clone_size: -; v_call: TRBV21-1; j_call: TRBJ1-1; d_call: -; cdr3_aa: CASSKAPGKGNTEAFF; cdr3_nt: TGTGCCAGCAGCAAAGCGCCAGGCAAGGGGAACACTGAAGCTTTCTTT
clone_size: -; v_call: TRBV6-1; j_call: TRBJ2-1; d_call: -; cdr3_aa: CAIELGIYNEQFF; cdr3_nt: TGTGCCATCGAATTAGGGATCTACAATGAGCAGTTCTTC
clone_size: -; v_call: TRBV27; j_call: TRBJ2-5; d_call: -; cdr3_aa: CASSPQGHRGTQYF; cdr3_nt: TGTGCCAGCAGCCCACAGGGCCACCGGGGGACCCAGTACTTC
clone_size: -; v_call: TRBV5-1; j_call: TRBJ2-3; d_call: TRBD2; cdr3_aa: CASSPEGSGSSDTQYF; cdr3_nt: TGCGCCAGCAGCCCAGAGGGTAGCGGGAGCTCAGATACGCAGTATTTT
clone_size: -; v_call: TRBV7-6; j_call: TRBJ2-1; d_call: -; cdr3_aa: CASSPTRTSYNEQFF; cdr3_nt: TGTGCCAGCAGTCCCACCCGGACCTCCTACAATGAGCAGTTCTTC
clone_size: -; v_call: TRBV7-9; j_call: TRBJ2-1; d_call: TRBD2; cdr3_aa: CASSYETSGSVGAYNEQFF; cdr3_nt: TGTGCCAGCAGCTATGAGACTAGCGGGAGTGTCGGCGCCTACAATGAGCAGTTCTTC
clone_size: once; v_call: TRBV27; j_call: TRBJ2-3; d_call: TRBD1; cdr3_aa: CASAGQGTYTDTQYF; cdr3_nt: TGTGCCAGCGCGGGACAGGGAACCTACACAGATACGCAGTATTTT
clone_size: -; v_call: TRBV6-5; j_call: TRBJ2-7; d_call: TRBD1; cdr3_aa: CASSSGQGGNYEQYF; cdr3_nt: TGTGCCAGCAGTAGTGGACAGGGGGGGAACTACGAGCAGTACTTC
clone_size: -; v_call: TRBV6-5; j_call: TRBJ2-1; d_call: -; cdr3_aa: CASTMDGTYEQFF; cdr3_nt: TGTGCCAGCACTATGGACGGCACGTATGAGCAGTTCTTC
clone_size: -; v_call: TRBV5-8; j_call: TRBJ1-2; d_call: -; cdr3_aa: CASSTGHLYGYTF; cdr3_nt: TGTGCCAGCAGCACGGGACACCTCTATGGCTACACCTTC
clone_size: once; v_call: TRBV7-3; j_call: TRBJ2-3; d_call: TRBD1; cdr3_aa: CASSSDGTGHADTQYF; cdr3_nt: TGTGCCAGCAGCTCGGACGGGACAGGTCACGCAGATACGCAGTATTTT
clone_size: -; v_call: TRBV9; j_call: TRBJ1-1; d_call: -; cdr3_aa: CASSVAEGNTEAFF; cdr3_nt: TGTGCCAGCAGCGTAGCTGAGGGGAACACTGAAGCTTTCTTT